The 14 T cell receptor beta chains listed next were all sequenced from one sample in a study of T cells in Graves' hyperthyroidism and ophthalmopathy. Using RNA transcripts as the source, TCR beta CDR3 regions were amplified. An initial round of RT-PCR targeting the TCR CDR3 relied on the HTBI primer set. TCRdb used MiXCR to reprocess the multiplex PCR reads, holding one entry per CDR3 protein. The sample yields 500,000 to 600,000 distinct CDR3 sequences, about 20% seen once. The sequencing input was blood. The receptors stem from a middle-aged man with Graves' ophthalmopathy.

The gene calls are TRBV6-2 or TRBV6-3 and TRBJ2-5; TRBD2 agrees at 12 bases. The CDR3 is 16 amino acids. Germline-derived CDR1 and CDR2 are MNHEY and SVGEGT. Unmatched junction bases numbered 11, after V lost 7 bases and J lost 5 bases. CDR3 sequence reads: CASTGLAGRWEETQYF. The CDR3 coding sequence is TGTGCCAGCACGGGACTAGCGGGCCGGTGGGAGGAGACCCAGTACTTC.

This clonotype was counted many times. The chain couples TRBV2 to TRBJ2-2, with D perhaps matching TRBD2 (6 bases). V was shortened by 5 bases and J by 2 bases, with 12 bases between the two germline ends. The CDR3 is made up of 15 amino acids. Germline loops: CDR1 SNHLY, CDR2 FYNNEI. CDR3 sequence (DNA): TGTGCCAGCAGTTTCCGGGACTCAAACACCGGGGAGCTGTTTTTT. This sequence encodes CASSFRDSNTGELFF.

This clonotype was recorded only once. The chain links TRBV7-6 to TRBJ2-2; D might be TRBD1 or TRBD2, each matching 6 bases. Germline V gene lookup returns CDR1 SGHVS and CDR2 FNYEAQ. The germline V and J ends were trimmed by 5 bases and 1 base, with 14 bases remaining between them. CDR3 length: 16 residues. The CDR3 bases are TGTGCCAGCAGCCTTGAGGGGGGATTGAACACCGGGGAGCTGTTTTTT. This sequence encodes CASSLEGGLNTGELFF.

This clonotype has more than one count but fewer than ten. The chain joins TRBV19 to TRBJ1-3; D is possibly TRBD1 (5 bases). With 10 bases removed from V and 1 base from J, the gap between germline ends came to 17 bases. CDR3 length equals 15 residues. CDR1 is LNHDA and CDR2 is SQIVND in the germline V gene (reference sequence). In DNA, the CDR3 is TGTGCCATACCGACAGTTTCAAGATCTGGAAACACCATATATTTT. It encodes CAIPTVSRSGNTIYF.

The gene calls are TRBV6-1 and TRBJ2-7, with TRBD2 matching over 7 bases. The CDR3 length is 14 residues. Germline V gene lookup returns CDR1 MNHNS and CDR2 SASEGT. After removal of 6 bases from V and 5 bases from J, the junction contained 10 bases not matched to a gene. The CDR3 loop reads CASRGAGDFDEQYF. As DNA, the CDR3 is TGTGCCAGCAGAGGGGCGGGAGACTTCGACGAGCAGTACTTC.

The gene calls are TRBV19 and TRBJ2-2, with D perhaps TRBD2 (6 bases). Germline CDR1 LNHDA, CDR2 SQIVND (reference sequence). V was cut by 3 bases and J by 4 bases, with 15 bases left in between. CDR3 length: 16 residues. The CDR3 DNA follows: TGTGCCAGTAGTATTGACGGGAGTTATAGCACCGGGGAGCTGTTTTTT. This encodes CASSIDGSYSTGELFF.

The chain employs TRBV5-1 and TRBJ2-3, with D perhaps being TRBD1 or TRBD2 (6 bases each). The V end was cut by 0 bases, the J end by 4 bases, with 12 bases between. This CDR3 is 15 amino acids long. The germline V gene has CDR1 SGHRS and CDR2 YFSETQ. CDR3 coding DNA: TGCGCCAGCAGCTTGGAGGGGGGCCTAGCAGATACGCAGTATTTT. Protein sequence: CASSLEGGLADTQYF.

This clonotype showed up many times. This rearrangement joins TRBV6-2 or TRBV6-3 to TRBJ1-1; D not resolved. The CDR3 consists of 16 residues. CDR1 and CDR2 from the germline V gene are MNHEY and SVGEGT. Trimming removed 2 bases at V and 1 base at J, with 14 bases between. The CDR3 DNA reads as TGTGCCAGCAGTTACACCCTCGGTGGCCCGAACACTGAAGCTTTCTTT. The encoded protein is CASSYTLGGPNTEAFF.

The chain has TRBV28 and TRBJ2-7, with D perhaps TRBD1 (7 bases). V lost 3 bases and J lost 7, with 16 bases in between. Germline CDR1 reads MDHEN; CDR2 reads SYDVKM. The CDR3 consists of 14 residues. The chain's CDR3 is CASSFPEGAREQYF. In nucleotides, the CDR3 is TGTGCCAGCAGTTTCCCGGAGGGGGCGAGGGAGCAGTACTTC.

The sample holds a few counts of this clonotype. The chain carries TRBV7-2 and TRBJ1-4; 8 bases are a match to TRBD1. The V gene's germline CDR1 is SGHTA and CDR2 FQGNSA. Trimming cost V 4 bases and J 6 bases; bases outside gene matches: 16. The CDR3 is 18 residues long. The CDR3 DNA is TGTGCCAGCAGCTCATTCTGGACAGGGTGGGCAGTGCATGAAAAACTGTTTTTT. Amino acids: CASSSFWTGWAVHEKLFF.

This chain connects TRBV7-9 to TRBJ2-1; the match to TRBD2 covers 11 bases. Germline V gene lookup returns CDR1 SEHNR and CDR2 FQNEAQ (reference sequence). Losses at the gene ends were 10 bases for V and 5 bases for J; bases not matched to a gene: 7. The CDR3 is 14 amino acids. The CDR3 DNA reads as TGTGCCACCACCCCGGGACTAGCGGACAATGAGCAGTTCTTC. Translated, it gives CATTPGLADNEQFF.

This clonotype was recorded only once. This sequence joins TRBV30 and TRBJ1-2; the match to TRBD1 covers 9 bases. The length of the CDR3 is 15 residues. Germline values: CDR1 GTSNPN, CDR2 SVGIG (reference sequence). V lost 3 bases and J lost 0; bases outside the gene matches: 5. CDR3 sequence reads: CAWRDWTGANYGYTF. For the CDR3, the DNA is TGTGCCTGGAGGGATTGGACAGGGGCTAACTATGGCTACACCTTC.

This clonotype has more than one count but fewer than ten. J is TRBJ1-4 and V is TRBV18, with D maybe TRBD1 (6 bases). Germline CDR1 is KGHSH and CDR2 is LQKENI. The V end lost 2 bases, the J end lost 7 bases, and 14 bases lay between the germline ends. The CDR3 length is 15 residues. The CDR3 DNA sequence: TGTGCCAGCTCACCAGGCGGGGGGCTTGGTGAAAAACTGTTTTTT. This codes for CASSPGGGLGEKLFF.

This sequence joins TRBV4-1 and TRBJ1-4; 8 nucleotides align to TRBD1. The germline V gene has CDR1 MGHRA and CDR2 YSYEKL. V gave up 4 bases and J gave up 6 bases; unmatched junction bases: 4. The CDR3 extends over 14 amino acids. CDR3 region: CASSRRGPDEKLFF. The CDR3 coding sequence is TGCGCCAGCAGCCGCAGGGGGCCGGATGAAAAACTGTTTTTT.